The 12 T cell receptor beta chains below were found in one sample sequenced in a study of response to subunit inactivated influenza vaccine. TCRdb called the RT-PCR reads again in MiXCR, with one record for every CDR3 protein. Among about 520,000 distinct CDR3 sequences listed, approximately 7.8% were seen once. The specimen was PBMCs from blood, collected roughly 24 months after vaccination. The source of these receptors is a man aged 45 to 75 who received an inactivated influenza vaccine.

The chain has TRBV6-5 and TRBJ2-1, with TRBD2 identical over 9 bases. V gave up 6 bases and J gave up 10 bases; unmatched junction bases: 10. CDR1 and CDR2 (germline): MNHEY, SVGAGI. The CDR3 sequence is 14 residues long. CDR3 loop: CASSYPGLAEEQFF. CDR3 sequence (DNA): TGTGCCAGCAGCTACCCGGGACTAGCTGAGGAGCAGTTCTTC.

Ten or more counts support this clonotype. As DNA, the CDR3 is TGTGCCAGCAGCTTCGCGAACACTGAAGCTTTCTTT. Protein product: CASSFANTEAFF. The chain employs TRBV7-2 and TRBJ1-1; no clear D gene. Trimming took 3 bases from V and 1 from J, leaving 3 bases between them. The CDR3 has 12 amino acids. From germline, CDR1 is SGHTA and CDR2 FQGNSA. The complete variable domain, with remaining parts taken from reference TRBV7-2 and TRBJ1-1, reads GAGVSQSPSNKVTEKGKDVELRCDPISGHTALYWYRQSLGQGLEFLIYFQGNSAPDKSGLPSDRFSAERTGGSVSTLTIQRTQQEDSAVYLCASSFANTEAFFGQGTRLTVV.

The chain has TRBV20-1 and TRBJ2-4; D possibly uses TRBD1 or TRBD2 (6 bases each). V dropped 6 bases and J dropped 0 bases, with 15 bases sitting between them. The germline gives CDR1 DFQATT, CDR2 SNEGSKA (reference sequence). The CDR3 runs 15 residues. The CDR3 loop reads CSALRGGLAKNIQYF. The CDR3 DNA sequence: TGCAGTGCACTCAGGGGAGGTTTAGCCAAAAACATTCAGTACTTC.

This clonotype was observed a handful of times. In DNA form, the CDR3 reads TGTGCCATCAGTGAGTTTGGGTCAGGGCGTAGTGAAGCTTTCTTT. Amino acids: CAISEFGSGRSEAFF. This chain uses TRBV10-3 with TRBJ1-1, with D possibly being TRBD1 (5 bases). With 1 base removed from V and 7 bases from J, the gap between germline ends came to 16 bases. The length of the CDR3 is 15 residues. Germline CDR1 and CDR2: ENHRY and SYGVKD.

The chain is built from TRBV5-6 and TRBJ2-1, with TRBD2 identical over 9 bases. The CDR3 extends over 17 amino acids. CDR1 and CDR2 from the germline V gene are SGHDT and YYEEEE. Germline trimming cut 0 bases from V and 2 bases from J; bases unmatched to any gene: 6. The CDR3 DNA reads TGTGCCAGCAGCTTGGAACTAGCGGGCGACCCCTACAATGAGCAGTTCTTC. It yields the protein CASSLELAGDPYNEQFF.

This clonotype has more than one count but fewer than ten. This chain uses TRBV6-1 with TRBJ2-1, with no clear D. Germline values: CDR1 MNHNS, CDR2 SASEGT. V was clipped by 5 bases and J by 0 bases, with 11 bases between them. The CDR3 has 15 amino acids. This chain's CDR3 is CASSRAVSSYNEQFF. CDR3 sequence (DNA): TGTGCCAGCAGTAGAGCCGTGAGCTCCTACAATGAGCAGTTCTTC.

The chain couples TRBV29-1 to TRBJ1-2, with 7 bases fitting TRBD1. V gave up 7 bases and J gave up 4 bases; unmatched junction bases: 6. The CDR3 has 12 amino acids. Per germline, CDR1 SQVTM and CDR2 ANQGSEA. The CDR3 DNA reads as TGCAGCGGCGGACAGGCGGGCTATGGCTACACCTTC. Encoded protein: CSGGQAGYGYTF.

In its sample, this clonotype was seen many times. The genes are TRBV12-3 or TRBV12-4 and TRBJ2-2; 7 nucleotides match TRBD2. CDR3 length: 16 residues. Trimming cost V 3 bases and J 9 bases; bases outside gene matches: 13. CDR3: CASSLSEAGVDWELFF. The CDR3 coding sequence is TGTGCCAGCAGTTTGAGTGAGGCGGGAGTGGACTGGGAGCTGTTTTTT.

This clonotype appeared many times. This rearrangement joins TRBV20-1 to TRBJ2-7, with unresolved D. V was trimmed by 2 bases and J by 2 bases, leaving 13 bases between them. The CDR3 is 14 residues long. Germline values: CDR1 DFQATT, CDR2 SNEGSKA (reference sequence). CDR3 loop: CSARRPTHAYEQYF. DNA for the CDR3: TGCAGTGCTAGACGCCCGACACACGCCTACGAGCAGTACTTC.

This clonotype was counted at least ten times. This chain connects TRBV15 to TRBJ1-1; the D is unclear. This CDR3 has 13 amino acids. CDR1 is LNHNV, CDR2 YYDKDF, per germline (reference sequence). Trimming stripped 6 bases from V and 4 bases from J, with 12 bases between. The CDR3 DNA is TGTGCCACCAGTCCCAGCGGAGGCACTGAAGCTTTCTTT. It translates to CATSPSGGTEAFF.

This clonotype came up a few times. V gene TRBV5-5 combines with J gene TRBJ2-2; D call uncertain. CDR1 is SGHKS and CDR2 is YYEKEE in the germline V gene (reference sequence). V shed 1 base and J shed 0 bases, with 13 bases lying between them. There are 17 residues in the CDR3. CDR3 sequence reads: CASSLMLAAPNTGELFF. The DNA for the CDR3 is TGTGCCAGCAGCTTGATGCTGGCAGCTCCGAACACCGGGGAGCTGTTTTTT. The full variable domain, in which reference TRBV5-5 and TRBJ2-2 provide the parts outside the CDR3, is DAGVTQSPTHLIKTRGQQVTLRCSPISGHKSVSWYQQVLGQGPQFIFQYYEKEERGRGNFPDRFSARQFPNYSSELNVNALLLGDSALYLCASSLMLAAPNTGELFFGEGSRLTVL.

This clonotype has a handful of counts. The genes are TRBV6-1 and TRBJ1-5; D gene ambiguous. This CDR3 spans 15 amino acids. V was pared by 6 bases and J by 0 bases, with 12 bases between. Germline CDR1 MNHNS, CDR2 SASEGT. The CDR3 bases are TGTGCCAGCAGCAAGTTGGGTGATAGCAATCAGCCCCAGCATTTT. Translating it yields CASSKLGDSNQPQHF.